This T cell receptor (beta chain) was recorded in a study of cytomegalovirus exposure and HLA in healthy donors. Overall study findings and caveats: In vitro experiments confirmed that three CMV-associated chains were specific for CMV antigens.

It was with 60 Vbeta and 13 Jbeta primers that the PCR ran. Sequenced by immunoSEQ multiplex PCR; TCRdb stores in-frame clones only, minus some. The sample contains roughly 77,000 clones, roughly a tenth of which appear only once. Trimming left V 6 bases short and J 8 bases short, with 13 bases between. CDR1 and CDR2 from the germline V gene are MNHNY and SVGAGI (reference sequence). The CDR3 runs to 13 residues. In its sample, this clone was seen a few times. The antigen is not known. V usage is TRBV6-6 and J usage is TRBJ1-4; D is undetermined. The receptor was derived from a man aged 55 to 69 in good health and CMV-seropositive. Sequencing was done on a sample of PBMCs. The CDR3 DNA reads TGTGCCAGCAGGTCGAACAGTGGCGAAAAACTGTTTTTT. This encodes CASRSNSGEKLFF.